The clone carrying this T cell receptor beta chain was seen ten or more times. No antigen is known for it. The sample belongs to a study of spatial heterogeneity in lung cancer. Study results and limitations: TCRs found ubiquitously expanded in tumor appeared in blood more at resection than at follow-up.

The CDR3 has 12 amino acids. V was pared by 0 bases and J by 7 bases, with 5 bases between. Per the germline V gene, CDR1 is SGHRS and CDR2 is YFSETQ. Time point given: blood at routine non-recurrence follow-up after resection. The study sequenced unsorted whole RNA from tumor, nontumor lung or frozen PBMC. MiXCR, run by TCRdb on the 5' RACE reads, gives a single entry per CDR3 protein. The top ten clones hold around 38% of a sample with fewer than 60,000 distinct CDR3 sequences, 7.4% of them seen once. The J gene is TRBJ2-1, the V gene TRBV5-1, with D unclear. This TCR was sampled from a female donor with early-stage non-small cell lung cancer. Sequencing used PBMCs, obtained at follow-up. This CDR3 is CASSLEGNEQFF. CDR3 in DNA: TGCGCCAGCAGCTTGGAAGGAAATGAGCAGTTCTTC.